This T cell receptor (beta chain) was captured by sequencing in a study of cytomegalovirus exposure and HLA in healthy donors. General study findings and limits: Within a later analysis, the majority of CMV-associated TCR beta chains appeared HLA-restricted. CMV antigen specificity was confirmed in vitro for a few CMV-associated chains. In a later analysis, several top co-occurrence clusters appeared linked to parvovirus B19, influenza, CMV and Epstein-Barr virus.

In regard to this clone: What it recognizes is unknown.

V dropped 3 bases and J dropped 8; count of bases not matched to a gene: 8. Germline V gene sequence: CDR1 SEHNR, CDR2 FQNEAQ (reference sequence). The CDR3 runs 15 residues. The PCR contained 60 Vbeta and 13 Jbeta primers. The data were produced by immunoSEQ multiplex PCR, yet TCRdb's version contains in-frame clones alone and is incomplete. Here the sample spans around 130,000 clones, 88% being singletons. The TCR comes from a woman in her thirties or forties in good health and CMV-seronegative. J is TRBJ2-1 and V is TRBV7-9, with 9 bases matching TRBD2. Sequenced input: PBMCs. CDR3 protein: CASSFHSGSLDEQFF. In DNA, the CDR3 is TGTGCCAGCAGCTTCCATAGCGGGAGTCTGGATGAGCAGTTCTTC.